These T cell receptor beta chains were read from a single sample in a study of blood T cells in healthy people across ages. Via MiXCR, TCRdb re-called the 5' RACE reads, giving one row per CDR3 protein. Of approximately 580,000 distinct CDR3 sequences listed, 24% were seen once; the top ten hold under 9%. Another study also made use of these data, one on T cells of mothers and their children.

Sequencing was performed on blood. Source of these receptors: a boy aged 5-17 years in good health. Each CDR3 is given with its conserved first and last residue. A D gene is named only where the DNA matches it firmly. Only part of the rows carry a size: once, few, many, or a class if the clone is expanded.

J gene	V gene	clone size	D gene	CDR3 protein	CDR3 DNA
TRBJ2-5	TRBV4-3	few	NA	CSSSQDLAGQACF	TGCTCCAGCAGCCAAGATCTAGCTGGGCAAGCGTGCTTC
TRBJ2-1	TRBV27	many	NA	CASSYPPGRRSYNEQFF	TGTGCCAGCAGTTACCCTCCCGGGCGGCGCTCCTACAATGAGCAGTTCTTC
TRBJ2-1	TRBV28	few	NA	CASSLYLRETYNEQFF	TGTGCCAGCAGTTTATACTTAAGGGAGACCTACAATGAGCAGTTCTTC
TRBJ1-1	TRBV20-1	NA	NA	CSARKGGMNTEAFF	TGCAGTGCCAGAAAGGGTGGTATGAACACTGAAGCTTTCTTT
TRBJ2-3	TRBV12-3/TRBV12-4	NA	NA	CASSLGGNNTQYF	TGTGCCAGCAGTTTAGGAGGGAACAATACGCAGTATTTT
TRBJ1-2	TRBV2	NA	NA	CASTPDGGTLGNYGYTF	TGTGCCAGCACTCCCGACGGAGGGACACTGGGCAACTATGGCTACACCTTC
TRBJ2-3	TRBV7-2	NA	TRBD2	CTSSLVAGVSGSTDTQYF	TGTACCAGCAGCTTAGTTGCGGGGGTCAGCGGGAGCACAGATACGCAGTATTTT
TRBJ1-1	TRBV4-1	NA	NA	CASSHMGGPDYEAFF	TGCGCCAGCAGCCATATGGGGGGTCCGGATTATGAAGCTTTCTTT
TRBJ2-5	TRBV15	NA	TRBD1	CATSRDMDRGVQETQYF	TGTGCCACCAGCAGAGATATGGACAGGGGGGTCCAAGAGACCCAGTACTTC
TRBJ2-5	TRBV28	few	NA	CASSSTDRGHQETQYF	TGTGCCAGCAGTTCGACGGATAGGGGCCACCAAGAGACCCAGTACTTC
TRBJ2-7	TRBV27	few	TRBD1	CASSHGTGGYEQYF	TGTGCCAGCAGCCACGGGACAGGGGGCTACGAGCAGTACTTC
TRBJ1-2	TRBV5-5	NA	NA	CASSLDRGINYGYTF	TGTGCCAGCAGCTTGGATCGGGGGATAAACTATGGCTACACCTTC
TRBJ1-2	TRBV5-1	NA	TRBD1	CASSRDRGIYGYTF	TGCGCCAGCAGCCGGGACAGGGGAATATATGGCTACACCTTC
TRBJ1-4	TRBV7-2	few	NA	CASSPMGTENEKLFF	TGTGCCAGCAGCCCCATGGGGACGGAAAATGAAAAACTGTTTTTT
TRBJ2-5	TRBV27	NA	NA	CASSPGFNEETQYF	TGTGCCAGCAGTCCGGGGTTCAATGAAGAGACCCAGTACTTC
TRBJ1-2	TRBV2	NA	NA	CASSLTALSYYTF	TGTGCCAGCAGCCTTACAGCCCTCTCATACTACACCTTC
TRBJ2-5	TRBV5-1	NA	TRBD1	CASSWNGQGEETQYF	TGCGCCAGCAGCTGGAACGGACAGGGGGAAGAGACCCAGTACTTC
TRBJ1-1	TRBV15	NA	NA	CATSREVGGNTEAFF	TGTGCCACCAGCAGAGAGGTCGGGGGGAATACTGAAGCTTTCTTT
TRBJ1-4	TRBV6-6	NA	NA	CASSYSAGAKKKLFF	TGTGCCAGCAGTTACTCGGCAGGGGCGAAGAAAAAACTGTTTTTT
TRBJ2-1	TRBV20-1	few	TRBD2	CSAPARGGTNNEQFF	TGCAGTGCTCCCGCACGCGGCGGGACTAACAATGAGCAGTTCTTC
TRBJ2-3	TRBV28	few	NA	CASSLRSGQPADTQYF	TGTGCCAGCAGTTTAAGGAGCGGTCAGCCTGCAGATACGCAGTATTTT
TRBJ2-7	TRBV20-1	NA	TRBD1	CSATRTGAYEQYF	TGCAGTGCTACAAGGACAGGGGCCTACGAGCAGTACTTC
TRBJ2-3	TRBV7-2	NA	TRBD2	CASSLASLAGVSDTQYF	TGTGCCAGCAGCTTAGCGTCGCTAGCGGGAGTCTCAGATACGCAGTATTTT
TRBJ2-4	TRBV29-1	few	NA	CSGQETLAKNIQYF	TGCAGCGGACAGGAGACTCTAGCCAAAAACATTCAGTACTTC
TRBJ2-4	TRBV25-1	many	TRBD1	CASSEVGQGPKNIQYF	TGTGCCAGCAGTGAAGTAGGACAGGGGCCCAAAAACATTCAGTACTTC
TRBJ1-2	TRBV20-1	NA	TRBD1	CSATGQGRNDGYTF	TGCAGTGCTACAGGACAGGGGAGGAACGATGGCTACACCTTC
TRBJ2-5	TRBV11-2	few	NA	CASSLALGGQSETQYF	TGTGCCAGCAGCTTAGCACTGGGGGGTCAGAGTGAGACCCAGTACTTC
TRBJ2-7	TRBV20-1	NA	NA	CSARDRDSAAEQYF	TGCAGTGCTAGAGATCGGGATAGCGCGGCCGAGCAGTACTTC
TRBJ2-3	TRBV7-8	few	NA	CASSLSTGRRDTQYF	TGTGCCAGCAGCCTTTCGACAGGTAGAAGAGATACGCAGTATTTT
TRBJ1-5	TRBV7-2	NA	NA	CASSAGKGLPQHF	TGTGCCAGCAGCGCAGGGAAGGGGTTGCCCCAGCATTTT
TRBJ2-7	TRBV12-3/TRBV12-4	NA	NA	CASSLTQGGVSYEQYF	TGTGCCAGCAGTTTGACCCAGGGGGGAGTGAGCTACGAGCAGTACTTC
TRBJ2-5	TRBV29-1	NA	TRBD1	CSVAVGQGKETQYF	TGCAGCGTTGCCGTGGGACAGGGTAAAGAGACCCAGTACTTC
TRBJ2-7	TRBV11-2	NA	TRBD1	CASSLNRWTGVSEQYF	TGTGCCAGCAGCTTAAACAGATGGACAGGGGTATCCGAGCAGTACTTC
TRBJ1-5	TRBV28	NA	TRBD1	CASRLTGGQGNQPQHF	TGTGCCAGCAGACTTACAGGGGGTCAGGGCAATCAGCCCCAGCATTTT
TRBJ2-7	TRBV7-9	few	NA	CASSLDDPLADYEQYF	TGTGCCAGCAGCTTAGATGACCCCTTGGCAGACTACGAGCAGTACTTC
TRBJ1-5	TRBV20-1	few	TRBD1	CSAPPQGSNQPQHF	TGCAGTGCTCCACCACAGGGGAGCAATCAGCCCCAGCATTTT
TRBJ2-7	TRBV10-1	NA	TRBD2	CASSKTSGRFNEQYF	TGCGCCAGCAGTAAGACTAGCGGGAGGTTTAACGAGCAGTACTTC
TRBJ1-1	TRBV18	NA	NA	CASSPAGTNTEAFF	TGTGCCAGCTCACCGGCAGGGACGAACACTGAAGCTTTCTTT
TRBJ1-5	TRBV20-1	few	NA	CSARAGWDQPQHF	TGCAGTGCTAGAGCGGGATGGGATCAGCCCCAGCATTTT
TRBJ1-2	TRBV5-1	NA	NA	CASSLIGQGDGYTF	TGCGCCAGCAGCTTGATAGGTCAGGGAGATGGCTACACCTTC
TRBJ1-6	TRBV12-3/TRBV12-4	NA	TRBD1	CASRRDRRF	TGTGCCAGCAGACGGGACAGGCGCTTT
TRBJ1-1	TRBV4-3	NA	NA	CASSPGSKLNTEAFF	TGCGCCAGCAGCCCCGGAAGTAAATTGAACACTGAAGCTTTCTTT
TRBJ1-1	TRBV6-5	many	NA	CASTARGTAGRAFF	TGTGCCAGCACGGCCCGGGGGACGGCGGGTAGGGCTTTCTTT
TRBJ1-2	TRBV7-2	few	NA	CASSFGGADGYTF	TGTGCCAGCAGCTTCGGGGGGGCGGATGGCTACACCTTC
TRBJ2-7	TRBV28	few	TRBD1	CASSSPGTGDYEQYF	TGTGCCAGCAGTTCCCCCGGGACAGGGGACTACGAGCAGTACTTC
TRBJ2-1	TRBV5-1	NA	NA	CASSLELPVSSYNEQFF	TGCGCCAGCAGCTTAGAACTACCAGTTAGCTCCTACAATGAGCAGTTCTTC
TRBJ1-2	TRBV1	many	NA	CTQPGTANNYGYTF	TGCACCCAACCCGGGACCGCCAATAACTATGGCTACACCTTC
TRBJ1-4	TRBV11-2	NA	NA	CASSLVQAPNEKLFF	TGTGCCAGCAGCTTAGTTCAGGCACCTAATGAAAAACTGTTTTTT
TRBJ2-1	TRBV6-5	few	NA	CASSFRTAAIYEQFF	TGTGCCAGCAGTTTCCGAACGGCCGCGATCTATGAGCAGTTCTTC